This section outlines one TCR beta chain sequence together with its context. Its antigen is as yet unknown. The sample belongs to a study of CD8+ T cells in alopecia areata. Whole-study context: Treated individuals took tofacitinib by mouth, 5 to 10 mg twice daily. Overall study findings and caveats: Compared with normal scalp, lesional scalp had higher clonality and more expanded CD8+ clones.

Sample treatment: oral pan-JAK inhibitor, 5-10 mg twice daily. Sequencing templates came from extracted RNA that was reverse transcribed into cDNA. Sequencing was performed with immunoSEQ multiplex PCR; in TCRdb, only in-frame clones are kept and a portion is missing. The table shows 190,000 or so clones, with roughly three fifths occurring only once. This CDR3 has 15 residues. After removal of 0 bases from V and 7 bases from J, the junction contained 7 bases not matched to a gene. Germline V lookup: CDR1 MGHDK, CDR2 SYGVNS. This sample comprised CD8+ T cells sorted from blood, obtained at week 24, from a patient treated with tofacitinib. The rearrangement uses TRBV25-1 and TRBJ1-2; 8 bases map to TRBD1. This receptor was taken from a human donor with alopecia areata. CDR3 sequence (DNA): TGTGCCAGCAGTGAATATGCTCCGACAGGGGTTGGCTACACCTTC. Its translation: CASSEYAPTGVGYTF.